What follows are 27 T cell receptor beta chains derived from one specimen sequenced in a study of blood T cell repertoires in COVID-19. TCRdb keeps only in-frame clones here, not all; method: immunoSEQ multiplex PCR. The sample holds approximately 140,000 clones, around 87% seen once. Sequencing was performed on peripheral blood. The receptors originated from a man between 18 and 35 years old with COVID-19, enrolled during active disease.

The chain has TRBV11-3 and TRBJ2-3; weak D call: TRBD2 (5 bases). This CDR3 spans 14 amino acids. The germline V gene has CDR1 SGHNT and CDR2 YENEEA. Trimming pared 1 base from V and 3 bases from J, leaving 8 bases between. CDR3: CASSLASRTDTQYF. Here the CDR3 DNA reads TGTGCCAGCAGCTTAGCTAGCCGAACAGATACGCAGTATTTT.

V is TRBV4-3 and J is TRBJ1-5; 7 bases map to TRBD1. Losses at the gene ends were 4 bases for V and 7 bases for J; bases not matched to a gene: 10. The CDR3 runs 15 residues. Germline V lookup: CDR1 LGHNA, CDR2 YSLEER. The CDR3, as DNA: TGCGCCAGCAGCCCCGGCAGGGGGTTTGGGCAGCCCCAGCATTTT. Translating it yields CASSPGRGFGQPQHF.

The rearrangement joins TRBV5-1 to TRBJ1-5; possible D gene TRBD1, 6 bases. Germline V gene lookup returns CDR1 SGHRS and CDR2 YFSETQ. Trimming stripped 7 bases from V and 1 base from J, with 9 bases between. The CDR3 spans 13 residues. Written as DNA, the CDR3 is TGCGCCAGCTCCACAGGGAGCAATCAGCCCCAGCATTTT. It codes for CASSTGSNQPQHF.

The rearrangement joins TRBV18 to TRBJ2-7; D call uncertain. Germline lookup yields CDR1 KGHSH and CDR2 LQKENI. This CDR3 spans 14 amino acids. The V and J ends lost 1 base and 0 bases respectively, with 7 bases between them. As DNA, the CDR3 is TGTGCCAGCTCACCACTTCTGAGCTCCTACGAGCAGTACTTC. It specifies CASSPLLSSYEQYF.

This chain connects TRBV27 to TRBJ2-7; 9 bases agree with TRBD2. The germline V gene encodes CDR1 MNHEY and CDR2 SMNVEV (reference sequence). The CDR3 is made up of 14 amino acids. The ends lost 6 bases at V and 3 bases at J; junction bases unmatched: 6. CDR3 sequence reads: CASRTGSGSYEQYF. The CDR3 nucleotides are TGTGCCAGCAGGACGGGTAGCGGGAGCTACGAGCAGTACTTC.

This clone was counted between two and nine times. The chain employs TRBV4-1 and TRBJ2-1; D gene unclear. CDR3 size: 15 residues. V gave up 2 bases and J gave up 0 bases, with 8 bases separating them. Germline CDR1 and CDR2: MGHRA and YSYEKL. The CDR3 protein is CASSQYMSSYNEQFF. In DNA, the CDR3 is TGCGCCAGCAGCCAATATATGAGCTCCTACAATGAGCAGTTCTTC.

V and J are TRBV20-1 and TRBJ2-1; TRBD2 matches 8 bases. The CDR3 runs to 15 residues. J gave up 9 bases and V 6 bases, and 16 bases lay outside the gene matches. Germline values: CDR1 DFQATT, CDR2 SNEGSKA (reference sequence). The CDR3 DNA sequence: TGCAGTGCAAGTCGCACGGGACTAGTGGAAGGTGAGCAGTTCTTC. This sequence encodes CSASRTGLVEGEQFF.

As regards this clone: Because the CDR3 is missing its conserved closing phenylalanine or tryptophan, this is likely a read error. It is unclear where the CDR3 begins or ends on the DNA, so no DNA is shown, and the CDR3 is as TCRdb lists it. The chain employs TRBV2 and TRBJ1-2. The CDR3 spans 9 amino acids, including both terminal residues. Germline V gene data show CDR1 as SNHLY and CDR2 as FYNNEI. CDR3 amino acids: CASSDPVVL.

CDR3: CSVIRTDHYEQYF. The CDR3, as DNA: TGCAGCGTAATAAGGACAGATCACTACGAGCAGTACTTC. This chain joins TRBV29-1 and TRBJ2-7; a weak D match, TRBD1 (6 bases). The V gene lost 6 bases and the J gene lost 3 bases, with 15 bases spanning the gap. The CDR3 covers 13 residues. CDR1 is SQVTM and CDR2 is ANQGSEA in the germline V gene.

The genes are TRBV3-1 (or the pseudogene TRBV3-2) and TRBJ1-6; a weak D match, TRBD1 (5 bases). With 0 bases removed from V and 4 bases from J, the gap between germline ends came to 13 bases. The CDR3 consists of 17 residues. Germline V lookup: CDR1 LGHDT, CDR2 YNNKEL (reference sequence). The CDR3 DNA is TGTGCCAGCAGCCAAGATTACAGGCCGGCTTATAATTCACCCCTCCACTTT. Its protein product is CASSQDYRPAYNSPLHF.

The CDR3 reads CAISPRQLPSTDTQYF. The CDR3 coding sequence is TGTGCCATCAGCCCAAGACAGCTCCCTAGCACAGATACGCAGTATTTT. The chain carries TRBV10-3 and TRBJ2-3, with D possibly TRBD1 on 5 matching bases. V was clipped by 6 bases and J by 0 bases, with 16 bases between them. Germline CDR1 ENHRY, CDR2 SYGVKD. The CDR3 runs to 16 residues.

In its sample, this clone was seen many times. Other nucleotide sequences from this sample produce the same CDR3. The chain is built from TRBV7-8 and TRBJ2-2; maybe TRBD1 (6 bases). The V and J ends lost 1 base and 7 bases respectively, with 10 bases between them. The CDR3 extends over 14 amino acids. Per germline, CDR1 SGHVS and CDR2 FQNEAQ. The chain's CDR3 is CASSLDRVIGELFF. In DNA form, the CDR3 reads TGTGCCAGCAGCTTAGACAGGGTTATCGGGGAGCTGTTTTTT.

V is TRBV28 and J is TRBJ1-5; maybe TRBD1 (5 bases). There are 16 residues in the CDR3. Trimming removed 1 base at V and 1 base at J, with 11 bases between. Germline lookup yields CDR1 MDHEN and CDR2 SYDVKM. CDR3 sequence (DNA): TGTGCCAGCAGTTTATTGGGGGGTATGAGCAATCAGCCCCAGCATTTT. Its protein product is CASSLLGGMSNQPQHF.

The chain links TRBV2 to TRBJ1-2; possibly TRBD1 for D (5 bases). Trimming took off 8 bases at V and 1 base at J, with 8 bases between the two ends. From germline, CDR1 is SNHLY and CDR2 FYNNEI. The CDR3 spans 12 residues. The CDR3: CASSDNNYGYTF. The CDR3 DNA sequence: TGTGCCAGCTCGGACAATAACTATGGCTACACCTTC.

V is TRBV6-5 and J is TRBJ2-5, with 8 bases lining up with TRBD1. After removal of 4 bases from V and 6 bases from J, the junction contained 7 bases not matched to a gene. Germline assignment: CDR1 MNHEY and CDR2 SVGAGI. The CDR3 is made up of 14 amino acids. The CDR3 reads CASSLGQAGKTQYF. DNA for the CDR3: TGTGCCAGCAGTTTGGGACAGGCGGGGAAGACCCAGTACTTC.

The chain couples TRBV7-8 to TRBJ2-5, with D possibly being TRBD2 (6 bases). The V end was cut by 5 bases, the J end by 4 bases, with 11 bases between. Per the germline V gene, CDR1 is SGHVS and CDR2 is FQNEAQ. This CDR3 region has 13 residues. The CDR3 reads CASSPQTRETQYF. In nucleotides, the CDR3 is TGTGCCAGCAGCCCGCAGACTAGAGAGACCCAGTACTTC.

The V call is TRBV4-3, the J call TRBJ1-5; TRBD1 might be the D (5 bases). The CDR3 is 15 residues long. The V end lost 0 bases, the J end lost 3 bases, and 9 bases lay between the germline ends. CDR1 LGHNA and CDR2 YSLEER come from the germline V gene. CDR3 bases: TGCGCCAGCAGCCAAGATATAGGGGACAATCAGCCCCAGCATTTT. Translation gives CASSQDIGDNQPQHF.

The V call is TRBV29-1, the J call TRBJ2-1; 9 nucleotides agree with TRBD2. This CDR3 region has 12 residues. With 2 bases clipped from V and 12 bases from J, the junction kept 5 bases outside the gene matches. Germline CDR1 and CDR2: SQVTM and ANQGSEA. This CDR3 reads CSVEISGSWQFF. Written as DNA, the CDR3 is TGCAGCGTTGAAATTAGCGGGAGCTGGCAGTTCTTC.

This chain connects TRBV11-2 to TRBJ2-1; 9 bases line up with TRBD2. The germline V gene encodes CDR1 SGHAT and CDR2 FQNNGV. CDR3 length: 15 amino acids. The junction had 8 bases not matched to a gene; V was cut back by 6 bases and J by 5 bases. This CDR3 reads CASRVLAGRDNEQFF. The CDR3 region has the DNA TGTGCCAGCAGAGTACTAGCGGGTAGGGACAATGAGCAGTTCTTC.

The gene calls are TRBV5-4 and TRBJ2-1, with 12 bases aligning to TRBD1. The CDR3 runs 17 residues. The V segment lost 3 bases and the J segment 8 bases; nucleotides outside the gene matches: 12. The V gene's germline CDR1 is SGHNT and CDR2 YYREEE (reference sequence). CDR3 protein: CASSSTTRRDRGHEQFF. As DNA, the CDR3 is TGTGCCAGCAGCTCAACGACAAGACGGGACAGGGGGCATGAGCAGTTCTTC.

The chain is built from TRBV28 and TRBJ2-3; TRBD2 matches 9 bases. This CDR3 contains 16 residues. Germline CDR1 reads MDHEN; CDR2 reads SYDVKM. Trimming removed 2 bases from V and 2 bases from J; junction bases left unmatched: 5. This chain's CDR3 is CASSLLAGPLTDTQYF. CDR3 bases: TGTGCCAGCAGTTTACTAGCGGGACCTCTCACAGATACGCAGTATTTT.

Notes on this clone: One end of the junction varies from germline; a read error may be responsible. The chain links TRBV4-3 to TRBJ1-4; 8 nucleotides line up with TRBD1. The CDR3 extends over 16 amino acids. Germline V gives CDR1 LGHNA, CDR2 YSLEER. Written as DNA, the CDR3 is TGCGCCAGCAGCCTTAGTAAGACAGGGGAAAAAGAAAAACTGCTTTTT. Its protein product is CASSLSKTGEKEKLLF.

The chain combines TRBV19 with TRBJ2-7; no clear D gene. Trimming pared 5 bases from V and 2 bases from J, leaving 13 bases between. The CDR3 totals 14 residues. The germline V gene encodes CDR1 LNHDA and CDR2 SQIVND (reference sequence). The CDR3 nucleotides read TGTGCCAGTAGTCTATACGGTCGCACCTACGAGCAGTACTTC. Translation gives CASSLYGRTYEQYF.

This rearrangement joins TRBV4-2 to TRBJ2-1, with unresolved D. V lost 0 bases, J lost 4 bases, and 19 bases lay in between. CDR3 size: 18 residues. Germline-derived CDR1 and CDR2 are LGHNA and YNFKEQ. The CDR3 DNA sequence: TGTGCCAGCAGCCAAGATCAAAGTCTCCCGATACGGTACAATGAGCAGTTCTTC. This codes for CASSQDQSLPIRYNEQFF.

Comments on this clone: The junction does not match germline at one end; this may be a read error. V gene TRBV28 combines with J gene TRBJ2-7; tentatively, D is TRBD2 (6 bases). This CDR3 has 12 amino acids. Germline lookup yields CDR1 MDHEN and CDR2 SYDVKM. CDR3 residues: CASSFFGTPLSF. The CDR3 DNA reads as TGTGCCAGCAGTTTCTTTGGGACTCCTTTGTCATTC.

The chain is built from TRBV24-1 and TRBJ2-1, with 8 bases identical to TRBD2. Germline V CDR1 and CDR2: KGHDR, SFDVKD. The CDR3 runs to 16 residues. The V and J ends lost 4 bases and 2 bases, in that order; junction bases with no gene match: 6. CDR3 coding DNA: TGTGCCACCAGTGAGGATAGGGGACTAGCCTACAATGAGCAGTTCTTC. Translating it yields CATSEDRGLAYNEQFF.

This chain uses TRBV27 with TRBJ2-2, with a tentative D call TRBD2 (6 bases). The length of the CDR3 is 16 residues. V shed 2 bases and J shed 0 bases, with 10 bases lying between them. The V gene's germline CDR1 is MNHEY and CDR2 SMNVEV (reference sequence). The CDR3 spells CASSLLALSNTGELFF. The CDR3 bases are TGTGCCAGCAGTTTACTAGCGCTCTCGAACACCGGGGAGCTGTTTTTT.